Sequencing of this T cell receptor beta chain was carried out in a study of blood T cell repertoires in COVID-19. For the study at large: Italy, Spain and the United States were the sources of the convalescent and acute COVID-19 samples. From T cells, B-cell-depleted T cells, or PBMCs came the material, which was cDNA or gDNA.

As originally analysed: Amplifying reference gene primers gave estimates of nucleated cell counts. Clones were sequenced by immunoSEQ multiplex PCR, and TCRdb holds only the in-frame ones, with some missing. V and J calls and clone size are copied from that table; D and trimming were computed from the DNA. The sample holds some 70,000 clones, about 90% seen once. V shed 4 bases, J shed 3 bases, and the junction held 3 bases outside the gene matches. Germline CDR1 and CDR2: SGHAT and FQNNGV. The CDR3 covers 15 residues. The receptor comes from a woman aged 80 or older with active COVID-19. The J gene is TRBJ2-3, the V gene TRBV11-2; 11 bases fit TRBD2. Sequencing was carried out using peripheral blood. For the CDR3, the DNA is TGTGCCAGCAGCTACTTAGCGGGAGGGACAGATACGCAGTATTTT. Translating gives CASSYLAGGTDTQYF.